The text below deals with one TCR beta chain. As originally analysed: Counts of nucleated cells, estimated from reference gene primer amplification, were obtained. The repertoire was sequenced with immunoSEQ multiplex PCR; TCRdb's copy has only in-frame clones and lacks some. V and J calls and clone size are as listed in that table; D and trimming were resolved from the DNA. The sample records 150,000 or so clones, approximately 74% being singletons. Germline CDR1 is MNHEY and CDR2 is SMNVEV (reference sequence). The length of the CDR3 is 14 residues. Trimming took 6 bases from V and 6 from J; bases not matched to a gene: 8. This sample was taken from a study of blood T cell repertoires in COVID-19. As for the study in general: COVID-19 samples from acute and convalescent phases originated in the United States, Italy and Spain. PBMCs, B-cell-depleted T cells, or T cells provided the cDNA or gDNA that made up the material.

The sample comprised peripheral blood. The TCR originated in a woman aged 70-85 years with acute or convalescent COVID-19. The V and J genes are TRBV27 and TRBJ2-1; 7 nucleotides agree with TRBD1. CDR3 amino acids: CASSATGNSNEQFF. The DNA of the CDR3 is TGTGCCAGCAGCGCGACAGGGAACTCCAATGAGCAGTTCTTC.